A single sample gave rise to the 22 T cell receptor beta chains below, sequenced in a study of blood T cell repertoires in COVID-19. Some clones are missing from TCRdb's copy, which holds only in-frame ones; the method was immunoSEQ multiplex PCR. The repertoire has some 400,000 clones, 85% to 90% of them found once; the top ten carry 0.9% to 1.2%. What was sequenced was PBMCs or T cells enriched from blood (not recorded which). These receptors were obtained from a man aged 30-40 years who had recovered from COVID-19.

In its sample, this clone was seen once. The J gene is TRBJ2-1, the V gene TRBV7-3; weak D call: TRBD2 (6 bases). Germline CDR1 and CDR2: SGHTA and FQGTGA. With 5 bases removed from V and 3 bases from J, the gap between germline ends came to 11 bases. This CDR3 region has 14 residues. CDR3 coding DNA: TGTGCCAGCAGCCCCGGGGGAGGCTACAATGAGCAGTTCTTC. Protein sequence: CASSPGGGYNEQFF. Complete variable domain (other parts from reference TRBV7-3 and TRBJ2-1): GAGVSQTPSNKVTEKGKYVELRCDPISGHTALYWYRQSLGQGPEFLIYFQGTGAADDSGLPNDRFFAVRPEGSVSTLKIQRTERGDSAVYLCASSPGGGYNEQFFGPGTRLTVL.

The gene calls are TRBV19 and TRBJ2-1; D gene uncertain. Germline V gene data show CDR1 as LNHDA and CDR2 as SQIVND (reference sequence). The CDR3 covers 15 residues. Trimming cost V 2 bases and J 6 bases, with 14 bases left between them. The CDR3 DNA is TGTGCCAGTAGTATAAGGTGGAAGGAGCTCAATGAGCAGTTCTTC. As protein: CASSIRWKELNEQFF.

V usage is TRBV6-5 and J usage is TRBJ1-5; D is possibly TRBD1 (6 bases). V was pared by 5 bases and J by 4 bases, with 15 bases between. The germline gives CDR1 MNHEY, CDR2 SVGAGI. This CDR3 has 15 residues. DNA for the CDR3: TGTGCCAGCAGTCTTCCCACAGGGTTGAATCAGCCCCAGCATTTT. This sequence encodes CASSLPTGLNQPQHF.

The V gene is TRBV14, the J gene TRBJ2-7; TRBD1 matches at 8 bases. The CDR3 loop spans 14 amino acids. V lost 1 base to trimming and J lost 5 bases; unmatched junction nucleotides: 4. Germline assignment: CDR1 SGHDN and CDR2 FVKESK. CDR3 bases: TGTGCCAGCAGCCAAGTGGACAGGGTCGACGAGCAGTACTTC. This gives the protein CASSQVDRVDEQYF. The complete variable domain, with remaining parts taken from reference TRBV14 and TRBJ2-7, reads EAGVTQFPSHSVIEKGQTVTLRCDPISGHDNLYWYRRVMGKEIKFLLHFVKESKQDESGMPNNRFLAERTGGTYSTLKVQPAELEDSGVYFCASSQVDRVDEQYFGPGTRLTVT.

V usage is TRBV10-1 and J usage is TRBJ1-5; D not resolved. Trimming cost V 5 bases and J 4 bases, with 6 bases left between them. This CDR3 region has 12 residues. Per the germline V gene, CDR1 is WNHNN and CDR2 is SYGVQD (reference sequence). The CDR3 loop reads CASSSRNQPQHF. The CDR3 bases are TGCGCCAGCAGTTCGAGGAATCAGCCCCAGCATTTT.

V usage is TRBV10-3 and J usage is TRBJ2-6, with no clear D. The CDR3 length is 18 residues. V was clipped by 3 bases and J by 2 bases, with 17 bases between them. Per the germline V gene, CDR1 is ENHRY and CDR2 is SYGVKD. This CDR3 is CAISEDRLGLAGANVLTF. The CDR3 bases are TGTGCCATCAGTGAAGATAGGCTCGGGTTGGCTGGGGCCAACGTCCTGACTTTC.

This chain uses TRBV7-8 with TRBJ2-1; unclear D gene. Trimming took 7 bases from V and 2 from J, leaving 12 bases between them. The CDR3 has 14 residues. Germline loops: CDR1 SGHVS, CDR2 FQNEAQ. The chain's CDR3 is CASTTGSAYNEQFF. In nucleotides, the CDR3 is TGTGCCAGCACCACCGGTTCGGCCTACAATGAGCAGTTCTTC.

The chain joins TRBV12-5 to TRBJ2-7; D is unclear. V was shortened by 0 bases and J by 3 bases, with 12 bases between the two germline ends. The CDR3 has 15 residues. Germline CDR1 LGHNT, CDR2 FRNRAP. This CDR3 reads CASGLVLRSDYEQYF. CDR3 nucleotide sequence: TGTGCTAGTGGTTTGGTACTAAGGAGCGACTACGAGCAGTACTTC.

The chain couples TRBV5-4 to TRBJ1-4; 7 bases are a match to TRBD1. Losses at the gene ends were 5 bases for V and 6 bases for J; bases not matched to a gene: 4. This CDR3 is built from 13 residues. Germline V lookup: CDR1 SGHNT, CDR2 YYREEE (reference sequence). The CDR3 DNA follows: TGTGCCAGCAGTGCTGACAGGGATGAAAAACTGTTTTTT. Translation: CASSADRDEKLFF.

V gene TRBV2 combines with J gene TRBJ1-5; TRBD1 matches 9 bases. J was trimmed by 5 bases and V by 6 bases; bases with no gene match: 8. Germline CDR1 and CDR2: SNHLY and FYNNEI. The CDR3 covers 15 residues. The CDR3 is CASSLTGDRDQPQHF. The CDR3 DNA follows: TGTGCCAGCAGCCTGACCGGGGACAGGGATCAGCCCCAGCATTTT.

The chain joins TRBV6-1 to TRBJ2-1; D remains unclear. This CDR3 has 15 amino acids. V was pared by 0 bases and J by 0 bases, with 6 bases between. Per germline, CDR1 MNHNS and CDR2 SASEGT. CDR3 nucleotide sequence: TGTGCCAGCAGTGAAGCGTTCAGCTCCTACAATGAGCAGTTCTTC. This encodes CASSEAFSSYNEQFF.

This chain connects TRBV27 to TRBJ2-2; 13 bases match TRBD2. The germline V gene encodes CDR1 MNHEY and CDR2 SMNVEV (reference sequence). V shed 6 bases and J 8 bases; nucleotides not matched to a gene: 15. The CDR3 covers 18 residues. The CDR3 nucleotides read TGTGCCAGCAGCCCCACTAGCGGGAGGGCAACAATTTCGGGGGAGCTGTTTTTT. The encoded protein is CASSPTSGRATISGELFF.

The rearrangement links TRBV5-1 to TRBJ2-5, with 10 bases aligning to TRBD2. The CDR3 has 15 amino acids. The trim removed 3 bases at V and 2 bases at J, leaving 4 bases unmatched. Germline loops: CDR1 SGHRS, CDR2 YFSETQ. CDR3 DNA sequence: TGCGCCAGCAGCTCCGGACTAGCGGAACAAGAGACCCAGTACTTC. Its protein is CASSSGLAEQETQYF. The entire variable domain, with the rest obtained from reference TRBV5-1 and TRBJ2-5, is as follows: KAGVTQTPRYLIKTRGQQVTLSCSPISGHRSVSWYQQTPGQGLQFLFEYFSETQRNKGNFPGRFSGRQFSNSRSEMNVSTLELGDSALYLCASSSGLAEQETQYFGPGTRLLVL.

This clone was recorded once. This chain connects TRBV15 to TRBJ2-1, with 7 bases fitting TRBD2. The CDR3 runs to 17 residues. V trimming: 0 bases; J trimming: 1 base; junction bases outside the gene matches: 6. Germline V CDR1 and CDR2: LNHNV, YYDKDF (reference sequence). The CDR3 reads CATSRDRGSLSYNEQFF. The CDR3 nucleotides read TGTGCCACCAGCAGAGATCGCGGGAGTTTGTCCTACAATGAGCAGTTCTTC.

The chain links TRBV18 to TRBJ2-7; tentative D call: TRBD2 (6 bases). This CDR3 is 12 amino acids long. Germline V gene lookup returns CDR1 KGHSH and CDR2 LQKENI. Trimming left V 3 bases short and J 5 bases short, with 8 bases between. The CDR3 coding sequence is TGTGCCAGCTCACCCCAGCGGGACGAGCAGTACTTC. This gives the protein CASSPQRDEQYF.

This clone was seen once. This chain uses TRBV24-1 with TRBJ2-7; tentatively, D is TRBD2 (5 bases). In germline, CDR1 is KGHDR, CDR2 SFDVKD. The CDR3 sequence is 16 residues long. V lost 1 base and J lost 1, with 13 bases in between. The CDR3 reads CATSDFPRTGSYEQYF. CDR3 sequence (DNA): TGTGCCACCAGTGATTTCCCTCGGACGGGATCCTACGAGCAGTACTTC.

The CDR3 DNA is TGCGCCAGCAGCCAAGTTTCGTTACAAGAGACCCAGTACTTC. Its protein is CASSQVSLQETQYF. The rearrangement joins TRBV4-1 to TRBJ2-5; no clear D gene. Germline CDR1 MGHRA, CDR2 YSYEKL. The CDR3 extends over 14 amino acids. V lost 1 base, J lost 2 bases, and 8 bases lay in between.

This clone was observed a single time. This chain joins TRBV10-2 and TRBJ2-1; maybe TRBD1 (6 bases). CDR3 length equals 13 residues. The V end was cut by 9 bases, the J end by 3 bases, with 12 bases between. Per germline, CDR1 WSHSY and CDR2 SAAADI. This CDR3 reads CASRQVVYNEQFF. The CDR3 nucleotides read TGCGCCAGTCGACAGGTGGTCTACAATGAGCAGTTCTTC.

Written as DNA, the CDR3 is TGCGCCAGCAGCCAAGCGGGTAACTATGGCTACACCTTC. Translating it yields CASSQAGNYGYTF. The chain couples TRBV4-1 to TRBJ1-2; D gene uncertain. Between the trimmed V and J ends, which lost 1 base and 1 base, there was a span of 4 bases. Per the germline V gene, CDR1 is MGHRA and CDR2 is YSYEKL. The CDR3 runs to 13 residues.

The chain combines TRBV19 with TRBJ2-1; TRBD2 might be the D (6 bases). CDR1 and CDR2 (germline): LNHDA, SQIVND (reference sequence). V shed 1 base and J shed 1 base, with 20 bases lying between them. The CDR3 is 19 amino acids. The CDR3 loop reads CASSIGVKTGVGSYNEQFF. The CDR3 nucleotides are TGTGCCAGTAGTATAGGGGTGAAAACGGGGGTCGGGTCCTACAATGAGCAGTTCTTC.

The genes are TRBV12-3 or TRBV12-4 and TRBJ1-1, with 7 bases aligning to TRBD1. The CDR3 runs 12 residues. The V and J ends lost 6 bases and 7 bases, in that order; junction bases with no gene match: 5. The CDR3: CASSRQGLEAFF. The CDR3 DNA reads TGTGCCAGCAGCCGACAGGGCCTTGAAGCTTTCTTT.

The chain recombines TRBV7-8 with TRBJ2-7, with TRBD2 as a possible D gene (6 bases). Germline lookup yields CDR1 SGHVS and CDR2 FQNEAQ. V lost 1 base and J lost 3, with 16 bases in between. The CDR3 runs to 16 residues. This CDR3 is CASSLGIGRSHYEQYF. CDR3 nucleotide sequence: TGTGCCAGCAGCTTAGGGATCGGGAGATCTCACTACGAGCAGTACTTC. The full variable domain, in which reference TRBV7-8 and TRBJ2-7 provide the parts outside the CDR3, is GAGVSQSPRYKVAKRGQDVALRCDPISGHVSLFWYQQALGQGPEFLTYFQNEAQLDKSGLPSDRFFAERPEGSVSTLKIQRTQQEDSAVYLCASSLGIGRSHYEQYFGPGTRLTVT.